The clone carrying this T cell receptor beta chain was picked up many times. Its cognate antigen is unknown. Germline CDR1 SQVTM, CDR2 ANQGSEA. The CDR3 totals 10 residues. Trimming removed 0 bases from V and 4 bases from J, with 0 bases in between. As originally analysed: Differences in CDR3 between clinicopathological groups were drawn on to build a classifier intended to discriminate distant-metastatic papillary thyroid cancer patients. Using MiXCR, TCRdb re-called clones from the PCR reads. V and J calls and clone size were set by TCRdb, not the authors. The table has approximately 69,000 clones, 14% seen once. This entry comes from a study of metastatic and nonmetastatic thyroid tumors. Study at large: The study looked at repertoires side by side in blood and in tumor or nodule tissue from malignant and benign thyroid patients. Overall study findings and caveats: Malignant thyroid tumors reportedly exceeded benign nodules significantly in TCR beta diversity, with the difference appearing in blood and tumor.

Not a single patient had been given any form of treatment at any point before undergoing thyroid surgery. Sequenced input: blood. This sequence was found in a male donor with papillary thyroid cancer or a benign thyroid nodule (not recorded which). Some clones in this sample may be carry-over from other donors' samples. This chain joins TRBV29-1 and TRBJ1-1; no definite D call. CDR3 DNA: TGCAGCGTTGAAGACACTGAAGCTTTCTTT. Amino acids: CSVEDTEAFF.